A single sample gave rise to the 8 T cell receptor beta chains below, sequenced in a study of technical replicates of blood from four donors. Only in-frame clones appear in the TCRdb table, and some are missing; sequencing was by immunoSEQ multiplex PCR. Of more than 75,000 clones detected, just over 90% appear once; the ten largest clones hold approximately 0.22%. Input material: T cells isolated from PBMCs. Source of these receptors: a human donor in good health.

The chain employs TRBV6-6 and TRBJ2-1, with D perhaps TRBD2 (6 bases). Germline V gene sequence: CDR1 MNHNY, CDR2 SVGAGI (reference sequence). This CDR3 has 15 amino acids. V was pared by 4 bases and J by 5 bases, with 15 bases between. The CDR3 spells CASSLGTLRNNEQFF. CDR3 in DNA: TGTGCCAGCAGTTTAGGGACTCTTCGTAACAATGAGCAGTTCTTC.

The V gene is TRBV5-5, the J gene TRBJ1-1; possibly TRBD1 for D (5 bases). The CDR3 contains 12 residues. Per the germline V gene, CDR1 is SGHKS and CDR2 is YYEKEE (reference sequence). V was pared by 7 bases and J by 1 base, with 8 bases between. In nucleotides, the CDR3 is TGTGCCAGCGGAGGGGAGAACACTGAAGCTTTCTTT. It codes for CASGGENTEAFF.

The chain combines TRBV6-1 with TRBJ2-3; 9 nucleotides agree with TRBD1. The CDR3 extends over 15 amino acids. CDR1 is MNHNS, CDR2 SASEGT, per germline. The junction had 6 bases not matched to a gene; V was cut back by 4 bases and J by 4 bases. CDR3 nucleotides: TGTGCCAGCAGTGCTACCACAGGGGGCCCAGATACGCAGTATTTT. Amino acids: CASSATTGGPDTQYF.

The chain recombines TRBV21-1 with TRBJ2-7; TRBD2, as called in the table, went unchecked against the DNA. TRBV21-1 is a listed pseudogene. The CDR3 is 16 residues long. CDR3 sequence reads: CASRKVRLAGAVEQYF. For the CDR3, the DNA is TGTGCCAGCAGAAAAGTAAGACTAGCGGGAGCGGTCGAGCAGTACTTC.

The chain carries TRBV6-1 and TRBJ2-7; 8 bases are a match to TRBD1. CDR3 length equals 14 residues. V shed 10 bases, J shed 1 base, and the junction held 9 bases outside the gene matches. Germline-derived CDR1 and CDR2 are MNHNS and SASEGT. CDR3 bases: TGTGCCATCCACACAGGGGGGCCATCCTACGAGCAGTACTTC. Protein: CAIHTGGPSYEQYF.

The V gene is TRBV28, the J gene TRBJ1-2, with D possibly being TRBD1 (6 bases). This CDR3 has 12 amino acids. The ends were cut back, 8 bases at V and 2 bases at J, with 9 bases in the middle. The V gene's germline CDR1 is MDHEN and CDR2 SYDVKM. This CDR3 reads CASHRVNYGYTF. DNA for the CDR3: TGTGCCAGCCACAGGGTGAACTATGGCTACACCTTC.

This sequence joins TRBV9 and TRBJ2-1; D call uncertain. This CDR3 is built from 16 residues. The V end was cut by 4 bases, the J end by 6 bases, with 20 bases between. Looked up from germline, CDR1 is SGDLS and CDR2 is YYNGEE. The CDR3 DNA sequence: TGTGCCAGCAGCCCCCGCACCGTGGCGGATTTCAATGAGCAGTTCTTC. Encoded protein: CASSPRTVADFNEQFF.

The chain has TRBV5-3 and TRBJ1-3; the D gene is possibly TRBD1 (5 bases). TRBV5-3 is noted as an ORF with a role that remains uncertain. The CDR3 is made up of 14 amino acids. The V end lost 3 bases, the J end lost 0 bases, and 7 bases lay between the germline ends. CDR3 in amino acids: CARSWGGSGNTIYF. As DNA, the CDR3 is TGTGCCAGAAGCTGGGGGGGCTCTGGAAACACCATATATTTT.